This T cell receptor (beta chain) originates from a study of cytomegalovirus exposure and HLA in healthy donors. Findings and limits, study-wide: The tendency of first-cohort TCR clusters to co-occur in the 110 or so validation repertoires emerged from a later analysis. Rarity characterized most TCR sequences, yet some public TCRs appeared in many donors. TCR beta chains numbering some 150 were designated cytomegalovirus-associated.

Notes on this clone: What it binds is not known.

This table comes from immunoSEQ multiplex PCR, and its TCRdb copy is limited to in-frame clones, with some not included. Of 200,000 or so clones detected, about 86% appear once; the ten largest clones hold around 3%. The V gene's germline CDR1 is MNHEY and CDR2 SMNVEV (reference sequence). This CDR3 is 14 amino acids long. J gave up 0 bases and V 5 bases, and 3 bases lay outside the gene matches. Among the 110 or so subjects of the validation cohort, separate from the roughly 600-subject first cohort, were the donors. The clonotype comes from a woman aged 18-29 years in good health and CMV-seronegative. Material for sequencing was PBMCs. The rearrangement uses TRBV27 and TRBJ2-7; 8 nucleotides align to TRBD1. This chain's CDR3 is CASSPQGASYEQYF. In DNA form, the CDR3 reads TGTGCCAGCAGTCCCCAGGGGGCCTCCTACGAGCAGTACTTC.